One sample yielded the 20 T cell receptor beta chains listed below, sequenced in a study of human T cells and chemical hapten exposure (dated by TCRdb to 2020 to 2023). What the time point label conveys for this sample: patch test 1, 2 weeks after DPC sensitization. The treatment or condition tag for this specimen amounts to: therapeutic diphenylcyclopropenone sensitization with weekly scalp DPC. Libraries were prepared through RACE. Data came from a NextSeq 500. TCRdb reprocessed the public reads (quality trimming at Q25 with fastp, clone calling with MiXCR) and kept in-frame beta chains. Identical CDR3 protein sequences are pooled into one entry, listed with their most common genes and DNA. This sample holds 300,000 to 350,000 distinct CDR3 sequences; roughly 6.9% were observed only once. Jointly, the top ten make up approximately 8.9% of the sample. The sequencing used whole blood, collected in connection with sensitization to the hapten diphenylcyclopropenone (DPC). The receptors come from a woman aged 18-35 years with alopecia areata. Some clones in this sample may be carry-over from other donors' samples.

The J gene is TRBJ1-2, the V gene TRBV27, with a possible D match to TRBD1 (6 bases). The CDR3 runs to 13 residues. V lost 6 bases and J 1 base, leaving 9 bases between the germline ends. Germline loops: CDR1 MNHEY, CDR2 SMNVEV (reference sequence). This chain's CDR3 is CASSDRSNYGYTF. CDR3 coding DNA: TGTGCCAGCAGCGACAGGAGTAACTATGGCTACACCTTC.

This clonotype was seen at least ten times. The chain joins TRBV7-6 to TRBJ2-5; tentative D call: TRBD1 (6 bases). Germline V gives CDR1 SGHVS, CDR2 FNYEAQ. The CDR3 has 14 residues. V was pared by 1 base and J by 2 bases, with 8 bases between. The CDR3 protein is CASSLGQGQETQYF. In DNA form, the CDR3 reads TGTGCCAGCAGCTTAGGCCAGGGGCAAGAGACCCAGTACTTC.

This clonotype came up many times. The chain carries TRBV14 and TRBJ1-1; TRBD1 might be the D (6 bases). CDR3 length: 11 residues. Germline V CDR1 and CDR2: SGHDN, FVKESK. V was trimmed by 4 bases and J by 6 bases, leaving 6 bases between them. The DNA for the CDR3 is TGTGCCAGCAGCCCAGGGGCTGAAGCTTTCTTT. This codes for CASSPGAEAFF.

This clonotype has a handful of counts. The chain recombines TRBV11-2 with TRBJ1-1; D may be TRBD1 (6 bases). V was shortened by 0 bases and J by 8 bases, with 7 bases between the two germline ends. Germline V gene data show CDR1 as SGHAT and CDR2 as FQNNGV. There are 12 residues in the CDR3. Here the CDR3 DNA reads TGTGCCAGCAGCTTAGAGCAGGGGGAAGCTTTCTTT. Residues: CASSLEQGEAFF. The variable domain in full, completed from reference TRBV11-2 and TRBJ1-1, reads EAGVAQSPRYKIIEKRQSVAFWCNPISGHATLYWYQQILGQGPKLLIQFQNNGVVDDSQLPKDRFSAERLKGVDSTLKIQPAKLEDSAVYLCASSLEQGEAFFGQGTRLTVV.

The chain carries TRBV29-1 and TRBJ2-7; D is unclear. CDR3 size: 13 residues. V was shortened by 8 bases and J by 5 bases, with 19 bases between the two germline ends. CDR1 is SQVTM, CDR2 ANQGSEA, per germline. DNA of the CDR3: TGCAGCACTTTGGACCCCGTGCGTAACGAGCAGTACTTC. Translated, it gives CSTLDPVRNEQYF.

This clonotype occurred many times. This chain links TRBV2 with TRBJ2-6; TRBD1 matches 7 bases. The length of the CDR3 is 18 residues. The V gene end was trimmed by 4 bases and the J gene end by 0 bases; junction bases not matched to a gene: 9. Per the germline V gene, CDR1 is SNHLY and CDR2 is FYNNEI. The CDR3 nucleotides read TGTGCCAGCAGTGGGGGGACAGCCGGCCCCTCTGGGGCCAACGTCCTGACTTTC. Protein: CASSGGTAGPSGANVLTF. The full variable domain, its missing parts supplied by reference TRBV2 and TRBJ2-6, is EPEVTQTPSHQVTQMGQEVILRCVPISNHLYFYWYRQILGQKVEFLVSFYNNEISEKSEIFDDQFSVERPDGSNFTLKIRSTKLEDSAMYFCASSGGTAGPSGANVLTFGAGSRLTVL.

The chain uses TRBV12-3 or TRBV12-4 and TRBJ1-2; the D gene is possibly TRBD1 (6 bases). Trimming stripped 5 bases from V and 5 bases from J, with 15 bases between. This CDR3 is 14 amino acids long. The CDR3 spells CASSTGSRSYGYTF. In DNA, the CDR3 is TGTGCCAGCAGTACAGGGTCAAGGTCTTATGGCTACACCTTC.

This clonotype was detected a few times. This rearrangement joins TRBV5-1 to TRBJ2-2; D not resolved. V was shortened by 4 bases and J by 6 bases, with 10 bases between the two germline ends. The CDR3 runs to 13 residues. In germline, CDR1 is SGHRS, CDR2 YFSETQ. In nucleotides, the CDR3 is TGCGCCAGCAGCCCGTTGGAGCCCGGGGAGCTGTTTTTT. It yields the protein CASSPLEPGELFF.

This clonotype occurred a few times. The chain joins TRBV29-1 to TRBJ1-1; possibly TRBD1 for D (5 bases). CDR1 SQVTM and CDR2 ANQGSEA come from the germline V gene. V lost 3 bases, J lost 3 bases, and 14 bases lay in between. CDR3 length: 14 amino acids. The CDR3 DNA reads TGCAGCGTTGATGTTTGGGGCAGGGACACTGAAGCTTTCTTT. Its translation: CSVDVWGRDTEAFF.

The table lists this clonotype with a few counts. The chain is built from TRBV7-9 and TRBJ2-1; D gene unclear. Germline V gives CDR1 SEHNR, CDR2 FQNEAQ (reference sequence). The CDR3 length is 13 residues. Trimming removed 1 base at V and 8 bases at J, with 9 bases between. The CDR3 here is CASSLDPKDEQFF. The DNA for the CDR3 is TGTGCCAGCAGCTTAGACCCTAAGGATGAGCAGTTCTTC.

The chain joins TRBV7-2 to TRBJ1-1, with unresolved D. V lost 1 base to trimming and J lost 7 bases, with 10 bases between them. The CDR3 extends over 13 amino acids. Germline CDR1 reads SGHTA; CDR2 reads FQGNSA. In nucleotides, the CDR3 is TGTGCCAGCAGCTTAGAAAATGCCGATGAAGCTTTCTTT. This codes for CASSLENADEAFF.

This clonotype has ten or more counts. CDR3 amino acids: CASSFLTGGDIQYF. The CDR3 nucleotides are TGCGCCAGCAGCTTTCTAACAGGGGGAGACATTCAGTACTTC. This sequence joins TRBV5-1 and TRBJ2-4; 8 nucleotides line up with TRBD1. The CDR3 runs 14 residues. Germline V gene data show CDR1 as SGHRS and CDR2 as YFSETQ. Trimming at V came to 2 bases and at J to 8 bases, leaving 6 bases not matched to a gene. Filled out from reference TRBV5-1 and TRBJ2-4, the complete variable domain reads KAGVTQTPRYLIKTRGQQVTLSCSPISGHRSVSWYQQTPGQGLQFLFEYFSETQRNKGNFPGRFSGRQFSNSRSEMNVSTLELGDSALYLCASSFLTGGDIQYFGAGTRLSVL.

This clonotype was detected a few times. CDR3 sequence: CASSQESQLAGVLSSYNEQFF. CDR3 bases: TGCGCCAGCAGCCAAGAGTCCCAACTAGCGGGGGTCCTTAGCTCCTACAATGAGCAGTTCTTC. The genes are TRBV4-3 and TRBJ2-1; 11 bases fit TRBD2. V trimming: 0 bases; J trimming: 0 bases; junction bases outside the gene matches: 13. This CDR3 has 21 amino acids. In germline, CDR1 is LGHNA, CDR2 YSLEER.

The chain has TRBV4-1 and TRBJ2-1, with D possibly being TRBD1 (5 bases). The CDR3 is made up of 13 amino acids. Deletions cut 0 bases from V and 15 bases from J, with 15 bases between. Germline CDR1 MGHRA, CDR2 YSYEKL. In nucleotides, the CDR3 is TGCGCCAGCAGCCAAGATCCCCTCCAGGGTCCGTTCTTC. Its protein product is CASSQDPLQGPFF.

This clonotype has a count of ten or more. CDR3 amino acids: CATSDSMGADTQYF. The CDR3 coding sequence is TGTGCCACCAGTGACTCCATGGGGGCAGATACGCAGTATTTT. The chain couples TRBV24-1 to TRBJ2-3; either TRBD1 or TRBD2 may fit D (5 bases each). The CDR3 runs 14 residues. Germline V CDR1 and CDR2: KGHDR, SFDVKD. Trimming removed 4 bases at V and 4 bases at J, with 11 bases between.

This chain connects TRBV7-9 to TRBJ2-1; perhaps D is TRBD1 or TRBD2 (5 bases each). This CDR3 has 15 residues. V was cut by 4 bases and J by 3 bases, with 13 bases left in between. Germline CDR1 and CDR2: SEHNR and FQNEAQ (reference sequence). This CDR3 reads CASSSPGTHYNEQFF. CDR3 DNA sequence: TGTGCCAGCAGCTCCCCCGGGACCCACTACAATGAGCAGTTCTTC.

This clonotype was counted at least ten times. The chain carries TRBV29-1 and TRBJ2-5; 8 nucleotides agree with TRBD1. V lost 1 base, J lost 4 bases, and 5 bases stayed unmatched. The germline V gene has CDR1 SQVTM and CDR2 ANQGSEA. CDR3 size: 14 residues. In DNA, the CDR3 is TGCAGCGTTGAAGCCCAGGGGGCAGGAGAGACCCAGTACTTC. This codes for CSVEAQGAGETQYF.

V gene TRBV27 combines with J gene TRBJ2-7; D might be TRBD2 (7 bases). Germline V gene lookup returns CDR1 MNHEY and CDR2 SMNVEV (reference sequence). The CDR3 totals 13 residues. Trimming removed 6 bases from V and 4 bases from J, with 13 bases in between. The CDR3 loop is CASRGAGEYEQYF. The CDR3 coding sequence is TGTGCCAGCAGGGGGGCGGGGGAGTACGAGCAGTACTTC.

This clonotype was counted a few times. V is TRBV7-2 and J is TRBJ1-4, with D tentatively TRBD1 (5 bases). Germline CDR1 reads SGHTA; CDR2 reads FQGNSA. This CDR3 comprises 15 residues. The V and J ends lost 1 base and 6 bases respectively, with 12 bases between them. The CDR3: CASSLEEGRDEKLFF. CDR3 bases: TGTGCCAGCAGCTTAGAAGAGGGGCGGGATGAAAAACTGTTTTTT.

This clonotype came up many times. The V gene is TRBV10-3, the J gene TRBJ2-7; TRBD1 matches at 10 bases. Germline V CDR1 and CDR2: ENHRY, SYGVKD. The CDR3 is made up of 14 amino acids. V lost 8 bases, J lost 5 bases, and 9 bases stayed unmatched. The chain's CDR3 is CAIRLGQGRNEQYF. Written as DNA, the CDR3 is TGTGCCATCCGGTTGGGACAGGGGAGGAACGAGCAGTACTTC.